One and the same sample provided the 31 T cell receptor beta chains below, sequenced in a study of T-cell memory formation after mild COVID-19. TCRdb ran MiXCR on the 5' RACE reads and lists one entry per CDR3 protein. The table has approximately 250,000 distinct CDR3 sequences, around 15% seen once. The sequencing sample was made of PBMCs or a T cell subset sorted from them (not recorded which). These receptors were taken from a young man who had mild COVID-19 (a few samples of this study predate the infection). Cell type and time point are not known.

The rearrangement joins TRBV18 to TRBJ1-2; D unresolved. The germline V gene has CDR1 KGHSH and CDR2 LQKENI. V dropped 2 bases and J dropped 3 bases, with 7 bases sitting between them. This CDR3 spans 13 amino acids. The CDR3 sequence: CASSPMDDYGYTF. The CDR3 bases are TGTGCCAGCTCACCAATGGACGACTATGGCTACACCTTC.

This clonotype was observed a few times. The V gene is TRBV4-1, the J gene TRBJ1-4; D remains unclear. From germline, CDR1 is MGHRA and CDR2 YSYEKL. The CDR3 covers 14 residues. V was trimmed by 2 bases and J by 8 bases, leaving 12 bases between them. The CDR3, as DNA: TGCGCCAGCAGCCAACCGGTCTTAGGAGAAAAACTGTTTTTT. Encoded protein: CASSQPVLGEKLFF.

The V call is TRBV15, the J call TRBJ2-3; 10 positions agree with TRBD1. Germline V lookup: CDR1 LNHNV, CDR2 YYDKDF (reference sequence). Losses at the gene ends were 5 bases for V and 7 bases for J; bases not matched to a gene: 9. The CDR3 loop spans 15 amino acids. In DNA form, the CDR3 reads TGTGCCACCAGCGCCATGACAGGGGGCGGAAATACGCAGTATTTT. It specifies CATSAMTGGGNTQYF.

V gene TRBV5-6 combines with J gene TRBJ2-7; 7 positions agree with TRBD1. There are 14 residues in the CDR3. Germline lookup yields CDR1 SGHDT and CDR2 YYEEEE. V shed 4 bases, J shed 4 bases, and the junction held 8 bases outside the gene matches. CDR3 in DNA: TGTGCCAGCAGCACGGGACAGACCTCGTACGAGCAGTACTTC. Translated, it gives CASSTGQTSYEQYF.

The V and J genes are TRBV20-1 and TRBJ2-2; possibly TRBD1 or TRBD2 for D (6 bases each). Trimming took off 3 bases at V and 7 bases at J, with 18 bases between the two ends. This CDR3 comprises 15 residues. CDR1 and CDR2 (germline): DFQATT, SNEGSKA (reference sequence). The CDR3 sequence is CSASGGRRPDGELFF. CDR3 in DNA: TGCAGTGCTAGTGGGGGGCGGCGGCCCGACGGGGAGCTGTTTTTT.

The chain links TRBV11-2 to TRBJ2-1; 8 positions agree with TRBD1. Trimming cost V 4 bases and J 4 bases; bases outside gene matches: 6. This CDR3 is built from 15 residues. CDR1 and CDR2 (germline): SGHAT, FQNNGV. CDR3 residues: CASSSGGRFYNEQFF. In nucleotides, the CDR3 is TGTGCCAGCAGCTCAGGGGGCAGATTTTACAATGAGCAGTTCTTC.

The chain uses TRBV29-1 and TRBJ1-1, with TRBD1 identical over 10 bases. V gave up 8 bases and J gave up 6 bases; unmatched junction bases: 6. The CDR3 spans 12 residues. CDR1 is SQVTM and CDR2 is ANQGSEA in the germline V gene. Here the CDR3 DNA reads TGCAGCTACCGGGACAGGGGTGCTGAAGCTTTCTTT. This codes for CSYRDRGAEAFF. The variable domain in full, with the rest retrieved from reference TRBV29-1 and TRBJ1-1, is SAVISQKPSRDICQRGTSLTIQCQVDSQVTMMFWYRQQPGQSLTLIATANQGSEATYESGFVIDKFPISRPNLTFSTLTVSNMSPEDSSIYLCSYRDRGAEAFFGQGTRLTVV.

In this sample, this clonotype turned up a few times. This sequence joins TRBV18 and TRBJ1-4, with 7 positions matching TRBD1. Unmatched junction bases numbered 7, after V lost 6 bases and J lost 0 bases. The CDR3 has 16 residues. From germline, CDR1 is KGHSH and CDR2 LQKENI. The CDR3 reads CASSPKGTATNEKLFF. In nucleotides, the CDR3 is TGTGCCAGCTCCCCGAAGGGGACAGCAACTAATGAAAAACTGTTTTTT.

The rearrangement uses TRBV2 and TRBJ2-7, with 9 bases fitting TRBD2. Germline V CDR1 and CDR2: SNHLY, FYNNEI. The CDR3 runs to 18 residues. The ends lost 3 bases at V and 1 base at J; junction bases unmatched: 13. CDR3 sequence (DNA): TGTGCCAGCAGTGAGTGGGTTAGCGGGGGTCGGCTATCCTACGAGCAGTACTTC. It is translated as CASSEWVSGGRLSYEQYF.

J is TRBJ2-5 and V is TRBV7-8; D is possibly TRBD2 (7 bases). Germline V gene sequence: CDR1 SGHVS, CDR2 FQNEAQ. This CDR3 comprises 17 residues. V shed 0 bases and J shed 7 bases, with 21 bases lying between them. Here the CDR3 reads CASSLAIRRGGRGTQYF. The DNA of the CDR3 is TGTGCCAGCAGCTTAGCGATACGGAGGGGGGGGCGTGGGACCCAGTACTTC.

Ten or more counts support this clonotype. The chain employs TRBV11-2 and TRBJ1-6, with 8 bases lining up with TRBD1. The CDR3 is made up of 15 amino acids. Germline V lookup: CDR1 SGHAT, CDR2 FQNNGV. J gave up 7 bases and V 5 bases, and 7 bases lay outside the gene matches. The CDR3 sequence: CASSRQGPTNSPLHF. The CDR3 DNA reads TGTGCCAGCAGCAGACAGGGGCCTACCAATTCACCCCTCCACTTT.

V is TRBV21-1 and J is TRBJ1-1; TRBD1, the table's D call, lacks a check against the DNA. TRBV21-1 is given as a pseudogene. The CDR3 runs to 14 residues. The CDR3 sequence is CASSKDRVNTEAFF. The CDR3 DNA sequence: TGTGCCAGCAGCAAAGACAGGGTGAACACTGAAGCTTTCTTT.

The V call is TRBV7-8, the J call TRBJ1-6; 7 bases are a match to TRBD1. Germline-derived CDR1 and CDR2 are SGHVS and FQNEAQ. Trimming at V came to 1 base and at J to 10 bases, leaving 7 bases not matched to a gene. This CDR3 contains 15 residues. The CDR3 reads CASSLGHPGGSPLHF. Here the CDR3 DNA reads TGTGCCAGCAGCTTAGGACACCCAGGGGGATCACCCCTCCACTTT. Full variable domain (remainder filled in from reference TRBV7-8 and TRBJ1-6): GAGVSQSPRYKVAKRGQDVALRCDPISGHVSLFWYQQALGQGPEFLTYFQNEAQLDKSGLPSDRFFAERPEGSVSTLKIQRTQQEDSAVYLCASSLGHPGGSPLHFGNGTRLTVT.

In this sample, this clonotype turned up a few times. This chain joins TRBV10-3 and TRBJ1-2; D unresolved. The germline V gene has CDR1 ENHRY and CDR2 SYGVKD. V was clipped by 4 bases and J by 8 bases, with 8 bases between them. The CDR3 runs to 11 residues. The CDR3 sequence is CAISALWGYTF. CDR3 bases: TGTGCCATCAGTGCCCTCTGGGGCTACACCTTC.

This clonotype has more than one count but fewer than ten. The chain has TRBV7-6 and TRBJ1-2, with D unclear. V gave up 4 bases and J gave up 0 bases, with 21 bases separating them. CDR1 SGHVS and CDR2 FNYEAQ come from the germline V gene. The CDR3 consists of 18 residues. Written as DNA, the CDR3 is TGTGCCAGCAGCTCGAATAGGGTCCTCACGCCTCCTAACTATGGCTACACCTTC. Amino acid sequence: CASSSNRVLTPPNYGYTF.

This clonotype was seen only a few times. The chain carries TRBV7-8 and TRBJ2-3; a possible D gene is TRBD1 (5 bases). Trimming cost V 3 bases and J 1 base, with 11 bases left between them. CDR1 is SGHVS, CDR2 FQNEAQ, per germline. The CDR3 loop spans 15 amino acids. The CDR3 sequence is CASSLFLQGTDTQYF. The CDR3 DNA is TGTGCCAGCAGCTTGTTTTTACAGGGCACAGATACGCAGTATTTT.

The chain uses TRBV7-9 and TRBJ2-1, with D possibly TRBD2 on 5 matching bases. The germline V gene has CDR1 SEHNR and CDR2 FQNEAQ (reference sequence). V was clipped by 4 bases and J by 5 bases, with 21 bases between them. The CDR3 runs to 17 residues. CDR3 residues: CASSSPDLRALDNEQFF. CDR3 in DNA: TGTGCCAGCAGCTCCCCGGATTTGCGGGCGCTCGACAATGAGCAGTTCTTC. The full variable domain, rest sourced from reference TRBV7-9 and TRBJ2-1, is DTGVSQNPRHKITKRGQNVTFRCDPISEHNRLYWYRQTLGQGPEFLTYFQNEAQLEKSRLLSDRFSAERPKGSFSTLEIQRTEQGDSAMYLCASSSPDLRALDNEQFFGPGTRLTVL.

This clonotype turned up a few times. V usage is TRBV6-2 or TRBV6-3 and J usage is TRBJ1-5, with D possibly being TRBD1 (5 bases). The CDR3 totals 16 residues. CDR1 and CDR2 from the germline V gene are MNHEY and SVGEGT. Trimming took 0 bases from V and 0 from J, leaving 9 bases between them. CDR3 in amino acids: CASSYSRGYSNQPQHF. CDR3 bases: TGTGCCAGCAGTTACTCGAGGGGATATAGCAATCAGCCCCAGCATTTT.

The gene calls are TRBV7-2 and TRBJ2-7, with D tentatively TRBD1 (6 bases). CDR3 length equals 14 residues. Germline values: CDR1 SGHTA, CDR2 FQGNSA. Trimming took off 1 base at V and 2 bases at J, with 9 bases between the two ends. The CDR3 nucleotides are TGTGCCAGCAGCTTAGGCAGGGGAGCCTACGAGCAGTACGTC. This encodes CASSLGRGAYEQYV.

The V and J genes are TRBV6-6 and TRBJ1-1, with D tentatively TRBD1 (5 bases). Per germline, CDR1 MNHNY and CDR2 SVGAGI (reference sequence). CDR3 length: 13 amino acids. Trimming shortened V by 11 bases and J by 3 bases, and 16 bases separated the two germline ends. CDR3 nucleotide sequence: TGTGCCGGGGGGAGATTTGAGGACACTGAAGCTTTCTTT. Amino acid sequence: CAGGRFEDTEAFF.

CDR3 in amino acids: CASSWDRGIDGYTF. The CDR3 bases are TGTGCCAGCAGTTGGGACAGGGGGATCGATGGCTACACCTTC. The rearrangement links TRBV6-6 to TRBJ1-2, with 11 bases fitting TRBD1. From germline, CDR1 is MNHNY and CDR2 SVGAGI (reference sequence). V lost 4 bases, J lost 6 bases, and 4 bases stayed unmatched. The CDR3 runs to 14 residues.

This clonotype has a handful of counts. The chain links TRBV5-1 to TRBJ1-2; a weak D match, TRBD1 (6 bases). With 2 bases removed from V and 7 bases from J, the gap between germline ends came to 12 bases. There are 13 residues in the CDR3. Germline V gene data show CDR1 as SGHRS and CDR2 as YFSETQ. The CDR3 coding sequence is TGCGCCAGCAGCTTCGGGACACCGGTTGGCTACACCTTC. Encoded protein: CASSFGTPVGYTF.

This clonotype has just a few counts. J is TRBJ2-1 and V is TRBV6-5, with 9 bases aligning to TRBD2. This CDR3 has 15 amino acids. Germline trimming cut 2 bases from V and 6 bases from J; bases unmatched to any gene: 5. Germline-derived CDR1 and CDR2 are MNHEY and SVGAGI. The CDR3 coding sequence is TGTGCCAGCAGTTACGCGGGAGGGAGCCTCAATGAGCAGTTCTTC. Its protein is CASSYAGGSLNEQFF.

The genes are TRBV19 and TRBJ1-1; D unresolved. This CDR3 spans 11 amino acids. The V end lost 8 bases, the J end lost 1 base, and 5 bases lay between the germline ends. Looked up from germline, CDR1 is LNHDA and CDR2 is SQIVND (reference sequence). CDR3 nucleotides: TGTGCCAGTGAAAAGAACACTGAAGCTTTCTTT. This codes for CASEKNTEAFF. The full variable domain, in which reference TRBV19 and TRBJ1-1 provide the parts outside the CDR3, is DGGITQSPKYLFRKEGQNVTLSCEQNLNHDAMYWYRQDPGQGLRLIYYSQIVNDFQKGDIAEGYSVSREKKESFPLTVTSAQKNPTAFYLCASEKNTEAFFGQGTRLTVV.

This chain links TRBV6-5 with TRBJ2-5, with 9 bases fitting TRBD2. The CDR3 is 16 residues long. Trimming cost V 0 bases and J 0 bases; bases outside gene matches: 2. Germline CDR1 MNHEY, CDR2 SVGAGI. CDR3 amino acids: CASSYSRGGDQETQYF. In DNA, the CDR3 is TGTGCCAGCAGTTACTCTCGCGGGGGGGACCAAGAGACCCAGTACTTC.

This clonotype was seen repeatedly, ten times or more. The rearrangement uses TRBV5-1 and TRBJ1-2; the match to TRBD1 covers 10 bases. The CDR3 covers 14 residues. With V trimmed by 4 bases and J by 3 bases, 3 bases remained unmatched. Germline CDR1 is SGHRS and CDR2 is YFSETQ. CDR3 protein: CASSGGQGYYGYTF. The CDR3 DNA follows: TGCGCCAGCAGCGGGGGACAGGGGTACTATGGCTACACCTTC. Full variable domain (rest looked up from reference TRBV5-1 and TRBJ1-2): KAGVTQTPRYLIKTRGQQVTLSCSPISGHRSVSWYQQTPGQGLQFLFEYFSETQRNKGNFPGRFSGRQFSNSRSEMNVSTLELGDSALYLCASSGGQGYYGYTFGSGTRLTVV.

This clonotype appeared many times. The chain is built from TRBV5-1 and TRBJ2-7, with D perhaps TRBD2 (6 bases). V dropped 3 bases and J dropped 2 bases, with 6 bases sitting between them. CDR1 is SGHRS, CDR2 YFSETQ, per germline. There are 12 residues in the CDR3. The CDR3 sequence is CASSSGAYEQYF. The CDR3 region has the DNA TGCGCCAGCAGCTCGGGGGCCTACGAGCAGTACTTC.

The chain employs TRBV9 and TRBJ2-3; D is perhaps TRBD1 or TRBD2 (6 bases each). CDR3 length: 13 amino acids. The germline V and J ends were trimmed by 5 bases and 2 bases, with 9 bases remaining between them. Germline V gene lookup returns CDR1 SGDLS and CDR2 YYNGEE. The CDR3 DNA reads as TGTGCCAGCAGGGGGGGCGCCACAGATACGCAGTATTTT. Encoded protein: CASRGGATDTQYF.

The chain carries TRBV24-1 and TRBJ2-2; D not resolved. This CDR3 comprises 13 residues. Trimming pared 3 bases from V and 3 bases from J, leaving 4 bases between. Germline V gene lookup returns CDR1 KGHDR and CDR2 SFDVKD. The DNA for the CDR3 is TGTGCCACCAGTGATCCATACACCGGGGAGCTGTTTTTT. Protein sequence: CATSDPYTGELFF.

This clonotype was recorded a few times. The rearrangement links TRBV2 to TRBJ2-4; D call uncertain. Germline V lookup: CDR1 SNHLY, CDR2 FYNNEI. The CDR3 has 13 amino acids. Trimming cost V 5 bases and J 4 bases, with 9 bases left between them. CDR3 protein: CASSQDGKNIQYF. CDR3 in DNA: TGTGCCAGCAGTCAGGACGGTAAAAACATTCAGTACTTC.

The chain has TRBV4-2 and TRBJ2-4, with TRBD2 as a possible D gene (6 bases). The V and J ends lost 5 bases and 5 bases respectively, with 16 bases between them. The V gene's germline CDR1 is LGHNA and CDR2 YNFKEQ. This CDR3 region has 15 residues. CDR3 DNA: TGTGCCAGCAGCTTATTGGAGGGTATAGAAAACATTCAGTACTTC. It yields the protein CASSLLEGIENIQYF.